A selection of T cell receptor beta chains follows, all from one sample in a study of blood T cell repertoires in COVID-19. Profiling relied on immunoSEQ multiplex PCR, and the TCRdb table lists in-frame clones only, not all of them. The data show tens of thousands of clones, around nine tenths seen once. The sample consisted of peripheral blood. The receptors here all came from a woman aged 80 or over with acute or convalescent COVID-19. Each CDR3 is given with its conserved first and last residue. D genes are given only for firm matches. Rows give clone size only sometimes, using once, few, many, or a class for an expanded clone.

d_gene	v_gene	len	abundance	j_gene	CDR3aa	CDR3nt
TRBD1	TRBV3-1/TRBV3-2	14	NA	TRBJ2-4	CASGQGIAKNIQYF	TGTGCCAGTGGACAGGGGATAGCCAAAAACATTCAGTACTTC
NA	TRBV5-1	16	NA	TRBJ1-5	CASSLDGQGNHQPQHF	TGCGCCAGCAGCTTGGATGGGCAGGGCAACCATCAGCCCCAGCATTTT
TRBD1	TRBV28	15	NA	TRBJ2-3	CASSFGQGGTDTQYF	TGTGCCAGCAGTTTCGGACAGGGGGGCACAGATACGCAGTATTTT
TRBD2	TRBV10-1	20	NA	TRBJ2-1	CASSASTGTSGPLNYNEQFF	TGCGCCAGCAGTGCATCCACCGGGACTAGCGGACCTCTAAATTACAATGAGCAGTTCTTC
TRBD1	TRBV6-5	13	NA	TRBJ1-2	CASTPRQGGGYTF	TGTGCCAGCACCCCCCGACAGGGAGGTGGCTACACCTTC
NA	TRBV28	14	NA	TRBJ2-5	CASSSGHYQETQYF	TGTGCCAGCTCAAGTGGACATTACCAAGAGACCCAGTACTTC
TRBD1	TRBV12-3/TRBV12-4	13	NA	TRBJ1-6	CATTGQGNSPLHF	TGTGCCACCACGGGACAGGGGAATTCACCCCTCCACTTT
TRBD2	TRBV27	15	once	TRBJ2-1	CASSLREGLYNEQFF	TGTGCCAGCAGTTTAAGGGAGGGCCTTTACAATGAGCAGTTCTTC
TRBD2	TRBV30	11	NA	TRBJ2-1	CAWNAGGEQFF	TGTGCCTGGAACGCGGGAGGTGAGCAGTTCTTC
NA	TRBV28	12	NA	TRBJ1-2	CASSLQGYGYTF	TGTGCCAGCAGTTTACAGGGTTATGGCTACACCTTC
NA	TRBV3-1/TRBV3-2	15	NA	TRBJ1-4	CASSPQGTTNEKLFF	TGTGCCAGCAGCCCCCAGGGTACAACTAATGAAAAACTGTTTTTT
NA	TRBV7-3	14	NA	TRBJ2-2	CASSFGRDTGELFF	TGTGCCAGCAGCTTTGGCAGGGACACCGGGGAGCTGTTTTTT
NA	TRBV5-1	13	NA	TRBJ1-2	CASTSGPPYGYTF	TGCGCCAGCACTTCGGGTCCGCCCTATGGCTACACCTTC
NA	TRBV27	14	NA	TRBJ1-2	CASSLSLGGYGYTF	TGTGCCAGCAGTTTATCGTTGGGGGGCTATGGCTACACCTTC
TRBD1	TRBV5-1	13	NA	TRBJ2-1	CASSLTGVNEQFF	TGCGCCAGCAGCCTTACAGGGGTCAATGAGCAGTTCTTC
NA	TRBV13	14	NA	TRBJ2-5	CASSLDRSGETQYF	TGTGCCAGCAGCTTAGACAGGTCAGGAGAGACCCAGTACTTC
NA	TRBV5-4	13	NA	TRBJ2-7	CASSAPGQRTQYF	TGTGCCAGCAGCGCACCGGGACAAAGAACGCAGTACTTC
TRBD2	TRBV3-1/TRBV3-2	17	NA	TRBJ2-2	CASSQGMGGRYGGELFF	TGTGCCAGCAGCCAAGGGATGGGAGGGCGATATGGCGGGGAGCTGTTTTTT
TRBD1	TRBV19	16	NA	TRBJ1-2	CASTRAGTGGYYGYTF	TGTGCCAGTACCCGGGCCGGGACAGGGGGCTACTATGGCTACACCTTC
NA	TRBV28	12	NA	TRBJ2-3	CASRLATDTQYF	TGTGCCAGCAGACTAGCTACAGATACGCAGTATTTT
NA	TRBV30	16	NA	TRBJ2-1	CAWSVWGPSSYNEQFF	TGTGCCTGGAGTGTTTGGGGGCCTAGCTCCTACAATGAGCAGTTCTTC
TRBD2	TRBV4-1	20	NA	TRBJ2-1	CASSQDPGTSGFSSYNEQFF	TGCGCCAGCAGCCAAGATCCAGGGACTAGCGGGTTTAGCTCCTACAATGAGCAGTTCTTC
TRBD2	TRBV28	15	NA	TRBJ2-1	CASSLAGGRGNEQFF	TGTGCCAGCAGTTTAGCGGGGGGAAGGGGCAATGAGCAGTTCTTC
NA	TRBV29-1	13	NA	TRBJ1-2	CSVDRGLNYGYTF	TGCAGCGTTGACAGAGGACTTAACTATGGCTACACCTTC
NA	TRBV28	12	NA	TRBJ2-7	CASSSLRWEQYF	TGTGCCAGCAGTTCCCTCAGGTGGGAGCAGTACTTC
TRBD2	TRBV25-1	14	NA	TRBJ2-1	CASSGGLVGNEQFF	TGTGCCAGCAGCGGGGGACTAGTTGGGAATGAGCAGTTCTTC
TRBD1	TRBV15	15	NA	TRBJ1-1	CATSRVQGAGTEAFF	TGTGCCACCAGCAGAGTCCAGGGGGCTGGGACTGAAGCTTTCTTT
NA	TRBV28	15	once	TRBJ2-5	CASSPTRETTATQYF	TGTGCCAGCAGTCCCACCCGGGAGACAACGGCGACCCAGTACTTC
TRBD1	TRBV3-1/TRBV3-2	13	NA	TRBJ1-2	CASSQTGRYGYTF	TGTGCCAGCAGCCAGACAGGGCGCTATGGCTACACCTTC
TRBD1	TRBV27	14	NA	TRBJ2-7	CASSLRTGNREQYF	TGTGCCAGCAGTTTACGGACAGGGAATCGCGAGCAGTACTTC
NA	TRBV13	14	NA	TRBJ1-1	CASSLVQGISEAFF	TGTGCCAGCAGCCTCGTACAGGGAATCTCTGAAGCTTTCTTT
TRBD1	TRBV6-4	14	NA	TRBJ2-2	CASSGGQGTGELFF	TGTGCCAGCAGTGGGGGACAGGGGACCGGGGAGCTGTTTTTT
NA	TRBV7-3	13	NA	TRBJ1-1	CASSLISNTEAFF	TGTGCCAGCAGCTTAATTTCTAACACTGAAGCTTTCTTT
TRBD1	TRBV7-2	16	once	TRBJ1-1	CASSRPPDRGRTEAFF	TGTGCCAGCAGCCGCCCGCCGGACAGGGGGAGAACTGAAGCTTTCTTT
NA	TRBV19	12	NA	TRBJ1-1	CASGQGYTEAFF	TGTGCCAGCGGGCAGGGGTACACTGAAGCTTTCTTT
NA	TRBV27	16	NA	TRBJ2-7	CASSTIGAASSYEQYF	TGTGCCAGCAGCACCATTGGAGCGGCCTCCTCCTACGAGCAGTACTTC
NA	TRBV5-1	15	NA	TRBJ2-1	CASSLGGGLENEQFF	TGCGCCAGCAGCTTGGGCGGGGGCCTAGAAAATGAGCAGTTCTTC
NA	TRBV7-9	14	NA	TRBJ1-2	CASSARDTLYGYTF	TGTGCCAGCAGCGCCCGGGACACCCTATATGGCTACACCTTC
TRBD1	TRBV2	16	NA	TRBJ1-4	CASRATGARGGEKLFF	TGTGCCAGCAGGGCCACAGGGGCTAGAGGAGGTGAAAAACTGTTTTTT
NA	TRBV10-3	14	NA	TRBJ1-6	CAISDGGDNSPLHF	TGTGCCATCAGTGATGGGGGGGATAATTCACCCCTCCACTTT
TRBD1	TRBV11-3	14	NA	TRBJ1-1	CASSTGQAFSEAFF	TGTGCCAGCAGCACAGGACAGGCATTCTCTGAAGCTTTCTTT
TRBD1	TRBV28	15	NA	TRBJ2-2	CASHSGTAHTGELFF	TGTGCCAGCCACTCGGGGACAGCTCACACCGGGGAGCTGTTTTTT
NA	TRBV5-4	16	NA	TRBJ2-6	CASSLPGLAGANVLTF	TGTGCCAGCAGCTTACCAGGCCTCGCTGGGGCCAACGTCCTGACTTTC
TRBD1	TRBV28	13	NA	TRBJ1-2	CASTEGQDYGYTF	TGTGCCAGCACCGAAGGACAGGACTATGGCTACACCTTC
TRBD1	TRBV11-2	14	NA	TRBJ1-2	CASSDRDRLYGYTF	TGTGCCAGCAGCGATCGGGACAGATTATATGGCTACACCTTC
NA	TRBV12-3/TRBV12-4	11	NA	TRBJ1-2	CASSLSVGYTF	TGTGCCAGCAGTTTGTCGGTTGGCTACACCTTC
TRBD1	TRBV19	16	NA	TRBJ1-2	CASSQQGSKASYGYTF	TGTGCCAGTAGCCAACAGGGGAGTAAGGCTAGCTATGGCTACACCTTC
NA	TRBV6-1	15	NA	TRBJ1-6	CASSERFWGDSPLHF	TGTGCCAGCAGTGAAAGGTTCTGGGGGGATTCACCCCTCCACTTT
NA	TRBV7-6	15	NA	TRBJ2-7	CASSLDVSGVSEQYF	TGTGCCAGCAGCTTAGACGTTTCGGGTGTGAGCGAGCAGTACTTC
NA	TRBV4-3	15	NA	TRBJ1-3	CASSQDPGVGNTIYF	TGCGCCAGCAGCCAAGACCCCGGGGTGGGGAACACCATATATTTT
NA	TRBV2	16	few	TRBJ2-7	CASRATTGIGSYEQYF	TGTGCCAGCAGAGCGACTACAGGGATCGGGTCCTACGAGCAGTACTTC
NA	TRBV19	14	NA	TRBJ1-5	CASSIGQSLRPQHF	TGTGCCAGTAGTATAGGACAGTCCCTAAGGCCCCAGCATTTT
TRBD2	TRBV19	14	NA	TRBJ2-7	CASSDGRGVYEQYF	TGTGCCAGTAGTGACGGGAGGGGCGTCTACGAGCAGTACTTC
TRBD2	TRBV7-9	16	once	TRBJ2-1	CASSLRAGGIYNEQFF	TGTGCCAGCAGCTTACGGGCGGGGGGGATCTACAATGAGCAGTTCTTC
NA	TRBV7-2	13	NA	TRBJ2-7	CASSSGLTYEQYF	TGTGCCAGCAGCTCGGGACTTACCTACGAGCAGTACTTC
TRBD1	TRBV5-1	13	NA	TRBJ1-1	CASSFRQGHEAFF	TGCGCCAGCAGCTTTCGACAGGGCCATGAAGCTTTCTTT